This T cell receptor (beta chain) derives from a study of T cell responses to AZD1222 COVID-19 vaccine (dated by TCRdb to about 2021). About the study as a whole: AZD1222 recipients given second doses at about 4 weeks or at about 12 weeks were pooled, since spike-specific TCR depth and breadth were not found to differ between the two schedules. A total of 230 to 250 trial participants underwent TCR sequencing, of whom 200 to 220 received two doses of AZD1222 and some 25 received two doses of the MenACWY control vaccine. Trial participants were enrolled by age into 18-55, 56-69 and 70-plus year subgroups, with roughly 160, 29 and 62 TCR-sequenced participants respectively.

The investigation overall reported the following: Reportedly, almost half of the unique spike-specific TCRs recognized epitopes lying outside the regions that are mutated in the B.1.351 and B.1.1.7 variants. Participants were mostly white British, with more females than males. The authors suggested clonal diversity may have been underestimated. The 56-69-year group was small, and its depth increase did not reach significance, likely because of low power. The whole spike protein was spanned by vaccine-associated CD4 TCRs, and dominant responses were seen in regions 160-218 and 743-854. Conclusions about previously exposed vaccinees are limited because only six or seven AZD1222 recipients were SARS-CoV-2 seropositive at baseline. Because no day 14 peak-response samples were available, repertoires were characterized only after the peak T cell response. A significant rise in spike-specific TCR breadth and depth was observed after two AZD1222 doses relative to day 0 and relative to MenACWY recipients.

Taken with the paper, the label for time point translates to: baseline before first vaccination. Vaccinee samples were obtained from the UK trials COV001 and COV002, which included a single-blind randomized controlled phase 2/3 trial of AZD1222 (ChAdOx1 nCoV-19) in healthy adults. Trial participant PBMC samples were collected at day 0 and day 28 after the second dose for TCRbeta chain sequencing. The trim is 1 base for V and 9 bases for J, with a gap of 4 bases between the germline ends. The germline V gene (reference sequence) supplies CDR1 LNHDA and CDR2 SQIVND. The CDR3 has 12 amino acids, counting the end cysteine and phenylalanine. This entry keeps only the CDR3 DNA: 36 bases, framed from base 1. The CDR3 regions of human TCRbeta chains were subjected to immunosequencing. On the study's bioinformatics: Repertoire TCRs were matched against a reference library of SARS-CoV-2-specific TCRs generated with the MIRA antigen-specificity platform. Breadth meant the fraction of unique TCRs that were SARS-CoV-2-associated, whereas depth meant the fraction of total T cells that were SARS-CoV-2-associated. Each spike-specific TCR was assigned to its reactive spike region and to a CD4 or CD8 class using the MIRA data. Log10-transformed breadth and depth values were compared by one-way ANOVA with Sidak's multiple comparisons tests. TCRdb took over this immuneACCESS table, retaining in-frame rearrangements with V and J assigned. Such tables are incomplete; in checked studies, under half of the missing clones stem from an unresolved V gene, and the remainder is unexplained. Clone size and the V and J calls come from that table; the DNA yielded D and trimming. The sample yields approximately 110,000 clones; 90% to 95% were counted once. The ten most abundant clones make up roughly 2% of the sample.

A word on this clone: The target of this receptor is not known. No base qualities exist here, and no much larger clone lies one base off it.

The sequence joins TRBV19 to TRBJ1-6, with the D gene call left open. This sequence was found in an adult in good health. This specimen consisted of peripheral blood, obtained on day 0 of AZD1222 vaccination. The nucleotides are TGTGCCAGTAGTATAGGCCCTTCACCCCTCCACTTT. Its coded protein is CASSIGPSPLHF.